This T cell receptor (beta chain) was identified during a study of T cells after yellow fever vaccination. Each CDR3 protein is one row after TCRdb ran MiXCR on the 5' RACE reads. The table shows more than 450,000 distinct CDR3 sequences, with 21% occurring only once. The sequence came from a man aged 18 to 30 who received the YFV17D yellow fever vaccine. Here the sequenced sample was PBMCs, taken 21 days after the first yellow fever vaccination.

CDR3 loop: CSARRGTENTEAFF. The CDR3, as DNA: TGCAGTGCTAGACGGGGTACCGAGAACACTGAAGCTTTCTTT. This sequence joins TRBV20-1 and TRBJ1-1; no clear D. The CDR3 contains 14 residues. Between the trimmed V and J ends, which lost 2 bases and 1 base, there was a span of 11 bases. Germline loops: CDR1 DFQATT, CDR2 SNEGSKA (reference sequence).